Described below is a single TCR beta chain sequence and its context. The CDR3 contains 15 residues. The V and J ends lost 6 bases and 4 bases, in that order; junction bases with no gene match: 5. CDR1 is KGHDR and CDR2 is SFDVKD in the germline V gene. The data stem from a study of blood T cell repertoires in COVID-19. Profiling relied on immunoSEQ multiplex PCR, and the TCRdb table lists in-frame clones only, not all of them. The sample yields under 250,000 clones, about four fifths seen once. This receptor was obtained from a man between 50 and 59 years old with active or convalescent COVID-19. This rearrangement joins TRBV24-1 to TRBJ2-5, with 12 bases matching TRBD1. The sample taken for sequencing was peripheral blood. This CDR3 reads CATSTRDRGRETQYF. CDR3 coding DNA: TGTGCCACCAGTACACGGGACAGGGGGCGAGAGACCCAGTACTTC.